The 10 T cell receptor beta chains listed next were all sequenced from one sample in a study of OX40 agonist ivuxolimab in advanced cancers. Profiled with immunoSEQ multiplex PCR; TCRdb holds only in-frame clones, not every one. The sample holds about 25,000 clones; about 86% are singletons and the top ten take approximately 16%. Sequenced here: CD4+ or CD8+ T cells sorted from blood, sampled in a trial of the OX40 agonist ivuxolimab. The receptors were sampled from an adult with an advanced solid tumor such as melanoma, head and neck, liver or kidney cancer.

The J gene is TRBJ2-2, the V gene TRBV6-1, with D possibly being TRBD2 (6 bases). The CDR3 is 15 residues long. Trimming cost V 11 bases and J 0 bases, with 16 bases left between them. The germline V gene has CDR1 MNHNS and CDR2 SASEGT. CDR3 region: CAGGTRPANTGELFF. The CDR3 DNA sequence: TGTGCCGGAGGGACCCGCCCCGCGAACACCGGGGAGCTGTTTTTT.

The J gene is TRBJ1-5, the V gene TRBV28; D uncertain. Germline V gene sequence: CDR1 MDHEN, CDR2 SYDVKM. CDR3 length: 11 amino acids. V lost 6 bases and J lost 3, with 3 bases in between. The CDR3 region is CASSINQPQHF. The CDR3, as DNA: TGTGCCAGCAGCATCAATCAGCCCCAGCATTTT.

The rearrangement uses TRBV4-1 and TRBJ1-1; D gene uncertain. This CDR3 has 16 amino acids. Germline lookup yields CDR1 MGHRA and CDR2 YSYEKL. Deletions cut 1 base from V and 0 bases from J, with 12 bases between. The CDR3 loop is CASSQGHSPMNTEAFF. The DNA of the CDR3 is TGCGCCAGCAGCCAAGGACATTCCCCTATGAACACTGAAGCTTTCTTT.

The chain recombines TRBV7-6 with TRBJ2-3; no definite D call. CDR3 size: 17 residues. Trimming pared 2 bases from V and 0 bases from J, leaving 15 bases between. The germline CDR1 and CDR2 sequences are SGHVS and FNYEAQ. As DNA, the CDR3 is TGTGCCAGCAGCTTATTGGCCAGGCCATCTAGCACAGATACGCAGTATTTT. Protein sequence: CASSLLARPSSTDTQYF.

The J gene is TRBJ1-2, the V gene TRBV27; a possible D gene is TRBD1 (5 bases). Per germline, CDR1 MNHEY and CDR2 SMNVEV (reference sequence). Between the trimmed V and J ends, which lost 5 bases and 3 bases, there was a span of 10 bases. This CDR3 is 13 amino acids long. This CDR3 reads CASSPGTDYGYTF. CDR3 bases: TGTGCCAGCAGTCCCGGGACTGACTATGGCTACACCTTC.

V gene TRBV4-3 combines with J gene TRBJ2-7; 7 bases are shared with TRBD1. CDR1 and CDR2 from the germline V gene are LGHNA and YSLEER. Trimming removed 5 bases from V and 3 bases from J; junction bases left unmatched: 10. The CDR3 runs 15 residues. Written as DNA, the CDR3 is TGCGCCAGCAGCTCGAGGGACAGCTGGGGCTACGAGCAGTACTTC. It specifies CASSSRDSWGYEQYF.

The DNA for the CDR3 is TGTGCCAGCAGTTTATCCACAGGGGGCGACACCGGGGAGCTGTTTTTT. Its translation is CASSLSTGGDTGELFF. The genes are TRBV28 and TRBJ2-2, with TRBD1 identical over 9 bases. The trim removed 1 base at V and 3 bases at J, leaving 3 bases unmatched. Looked up from germline, CDR1 is MDHEN and CDR2 is SYDVKM. This CDR3 has 16 residues.

This clone was detected once. This CDR3 reads CASSPQGPPRYGYTF. The CDR3 DNA is TGTGCCAGCAGTCCCCAGGGTCCGCCTAGGTATGGCTACACCTTC. V gene TRBV27 combines with J gene TRBJ1-2; maybe TRBD1 (5 bases). The CDR3 covers 15 residues. CDR1 is MNHEY, CDR2 SMNVEV, per germline (reference sequence). Deletions cut 5 bases from V and 5 bases from J, with 18 bases between.

This chain links TRBV19 with TRBJ2-7; D perhaps matches TRBD1 (6 bases). The germline CDR1 and CDR2 sequences are LNHDA and SQIVND (reference sequence). Trimming removed 8 bases from V and 1 base from J, with 24 bases in between. The CDR3 runs 17 residues. The chain's CDR3 is CASGHRGGTMGSYEQYF. As DNA, the CDR3 is TGTGCCAGTGGACACCGAGGGGGAACTATGGGATCCTACGAGCAGTACTTC.

V gene TRBV27 combines with J gene TRBJ1-1, with TRBD1 matching over 8 bases. Germline V gene lookup returns CDR1 MNHEY and CDR2 SMNVEV (reference sequence). The CDR3 extends over 13 amino acids. With V trimmed by 9 bases and J by 2 bases, 5 bases remained unmatched. CDR3 region: CASQGQGNTEAFF. In DNA form, the CDR3 reads TGTGCCAGTCAAGGACAGGGTAACACTGAAGCTTTCTTT.